These T cell receptor beta chains were read from a single sample in a study of CDR3 diversity in severe acne. Each CDR3 protein is one row after TCRdb ran MiXCR on the PCR reads. This sample has around 94,000 distinct CDR3 sequences; around 56% occur once, and the top ten carry about an eighth. Sequencing was carried out using blood. The receptor source for this set is a male donor with acne. CDR3s leave out the opening cysteine and the closing phenylalanine or tryptophan. A D gene is named only where the DNA matches it firmly.

V: TRBV7-2; D: .; length: 11; CDR3: ALDLQGGTEAF
V: TRBV4-3; D: .; length: 19; CDR3: ASSLGDSYEQYFGRSGELF
V: TRBV20-1; D: .; length: 12; CDR3: SARATGTHNEQF
V: TRBV7-9; D: TRBD1; length: 11; CDR3: ATWTGDNQPQH
V: TRBV20-1; D: .; length: 7; CDR3: SANEHLT
V: TRBV19; D: .; length: 11; CDR3: ASSIGRTDEQF
V: TRBV7-6; D: .; length: 11; CDR3: ASGDGLNSPPH
V: TRBV9; D: .; length: 13; CDR3: ASSVGTGGIEKLF
V: TRBV7-3; D: .; length: 12; CDR3: ASSYGGSGNTIY
V: TRBV7-8; D: .; length: 12; CDR3: ASSFRSGDGTQY
V: TRBV11-2; D: .; length: 11; CDR3: ASSSNRDGEQY
V: TRBV29-1; D: TRBD1; length: 13; CDR3: SVEDRVSNTGELF
V: TRBV7-2; D: TRBD1; length: 12; CDR3: ASSAQGASYEQY
V: TRBV16; D: .; length: 14; CDR3: ASSQSYRESGETQY
V: TRBV9; D: TRBD2; length: 16; CDR3: ASSVHGTSGLLYNEQF
V: TRBV27; D: .; length: 14; CDR3: ASSSYSGQGNSPLH
V: TRBV10-2; D: .; length: 12; CDR3: ASSESRGGNGYT
V: TRBV20-1; D: .; length: 12; CDR3: SAMGQNVYNEQF
V: TRBV7-9; D: TRBD2; length: 10; CDR3: ASGGTTYEQY
V: TRBV25-1; D: .; length: 12; CDR3: ASSELGDGPEAF
V: TRBV2; D: TRBD2; length: 9; CDR3: ASSGGDTQY
V: TRBV20-1; D: .; length: 8; CDR3: SARDVKLF
V: TRBV7-2; D: .; length: 11; CDR3: ASSLRDTQPQH
V: TRBV4-1; D: TRBD2; length: 16; CDR3: ASSQDMGLAGAQETQY
V: TRBV4-2; D: TRBD1; length: 14; CDR3: ASSQVSTGAVYEQY
V: TRBV19; D: .; length: 12; CDR3: ASMGRSNTGELF
V: TRBV11-2; D: .; length: 13; CDR3: ASSLGIGPGNTIY
V: TRBV7-3; D: TRBD1; length: 14; CDR3: ASSLTPGQGSGEQF
V: TRBV25-1; D: .; length: 11; CDR3: ASSVVGSTEAF
V: TRBV2; D: .; length: 13; CDR3: ASNYRDGRNQPQH
V: TRBV4-3; D: .; length: 14; CDR3: ASSQDFLEGMDGYT